These T cell receptor beta chains were read from a single sample in a study of sequential checkpoint blockade in melanoma. Profiling relied on immunoSEQ multiplex PCR, and the TCRdb table lists in-frame clones only, not all of them. The sample has about 4,600 clones, more than 30% seen once. The material was tumor tissue (inferred from file names), obtained from a patient given nivolumab and ipilimumab in sequence. The receptors were gathered from a human donor with melanoma. Both conserved end residues are trimmed from each CDR3. The D gene is left open where the match is weak.

CDR3aa: ASSIIRGGVSGELF
j_gene: TRBJ2-2
v_gene: TRBV28
d_gene: TRBD1

CDR3aa: ASSLAGTPYYNEQF
j_gene: TRBJ2-1
v_gene: TRBV5-1
d_gene: NA

CDR3aa: ASSQLARGRGVTYEQY
j_gene: TRBJ2-7
v_gene: TRBV23-1
d_gene: TRBD2

CDR3aa: ASSSGVAQETQY
j_gene: TRBJ2-5
v_gene: TRBV5-1
d_gene: NA

CDR3aa: SAQGLNTEAF
j_gene: TRBJ1-1
v_gene: TRBV29-1
d_gene: NA

CDR3aa: AISGGLADPYNEQF
j_gene: TRBJ2-1
v_gene: TRBV10-2
d_gene: TRBD2

CDR3aa: ASRGVGPMAF
j_gene: TRBJ1-1
v_gene: TRBV6-8
d_gene: NA

CDR3aa: ASSLRGAGVTDTQY
j_gene: TRBJ2-3
v_gene: TRBV11-3
d_gene: TRBD2

CDR3aa: ATSRDGTTDTQY
j_gene: TRBJ2-3
v_gene: TRBV15
d_gene: NA

CDR3aa: ASGVGAGGHLSYGYT
j_gene: TRBJ1-2
v_gene: TRBV28
d_gene: TRBD1

CDR3aa: ASSLARDSYEQY
j_gene: TRBJ2-7
v_gene: TRBV5-1
d_gene: TRBD1

CDR3aa: ASSRGEEYTEAF
j_gene: TRBJ1-1
v_gene: TRBV19
d_gene: NA

CDR3aa: ASSRRGGETQY
j_gene: TRBJ2-5
v_gene: TRBV5-4
d_gene: NA

CDR3aa: ASRQRGTNEKLF
j_gene: TRBJ1-4
v_gene: TRBV28
d_gene: NA

CDR3aa: ASSQEGGRSYGYT
j_gene: TRBJ1-2
v_gene: TRBV5-1
d_gene: TRBD1

CDR3aa: ASSQDMAGLNTEAF
j_gene: TRBJ1-1
v_gene: TRBV1
d_gene: NA

CDR3aa: ASSMGLAGAYEQY
j_gene: TRBJ2-7
v_gene: TRBV19
d_gene: TRBD2

CDR3aa: ASSALSSGGADEQF
j_gene: TRBJ2-1
v_gene: TRBV5-1
d_gene: TRBD2

CDR3aa: ATSRDDRRGVNNEQF
j_gene: TRBJ2-1
v_gene: TRBV15
d_gene: TRBD2

CDR3aa: ASSPTVGLRGEKLF
j_gene: TRBJ1-4
v_gene: TRBV18
d_gene: NA

CDR3aa: AWSVPGLLYEQY
j_gene: TRBJ2-7
v_gene: TRBV30
d_gene: NA

CDR3aa: AISERGGQIYNEQF
j_gene: TRBJ2-1
v_gene: TRBV10-3
d_gene: NA

CDR3aa: ASGGLSDEQF
j_gene: TRBJ2-1
v_gene: TRBV28
d_gene: NA

CDR3aa: ASSGYSSSYNEQF
j_gene: TRBJ2-1
v_gene: TRBV25-1
d_gene: NA

CDR3aa: ASSEEGDSGNTIY
j_gene: TRBJ1-3
v_gene: TRBV6-1
d_gene: NA

CDR3aa: ASRLRGSYNEQF
j_gene: TRBJ2-1
v_gene: TRBV28
d_gene: TRBD1

CDR3aa: ASSSGSYNEQF
j_gene: TRBJ2-1
v_gene: TRBV7-1
d_gene: NA

CDR3aa: ASSITDGNQPQH
j_gene: TRBJ1-5
v_gene: TRBV19
d_gene: NA

CDR3aa: AIRGTGNTGELF
j_gene: TRBJ2-2
v_gene: TRBV28
d_gene: NA

CDR3aa: ASSYTFATNEKLF
j_gene: TRBJ1-4
v_gene: TRBV5-1
d_gene: NA

CDR3aa: ASSAQGSYYGYT
j_gene: TRBJ1-2
v_gene: TRBV28
d_gene: NA

CDR3aa: ASSRWSQGEGYT
j_gene: TRBJ1-2
v_gene: TRBV7-7
d_gene: NA